Presented here are 9 T cell receptor beta chains from one specimen sequenced in a study of post-analysis software for immune sequencing data. Sequencing libraries made from TCR beta cDNA carried unique molecular identifiers. Using its own MiXCR run on the PCR reads, TCRdb lists one record per CDR3 protein. In the table there are about 820,000 distinct CDR3 sequences, approximately 57% of which are singletons. Study observations and caveats: When patients were compared with controls, about 5 TRBV segments were more frequent, TRBV5-6, TRBV5-1 and TRBV20-1 among them.

Antigen specificity for these receptors is unknown. Sequenced material: blood. These receptors all come from a girl aged 10-17 years with multiple sclerosis.

The chain is built from TRBV4-1 and TRBJ2-7; D not resolved. V was cut by 2 bases and J by 2 bases, with 13 bases left in between. Looked up from germline, CDR1 is MGHRA and CDR2 is YSYEKL. The CDR3 totals 15 residues. The CDR3 sequence: CASSQSGIETYEQYF. Here the CDR3 DNA reads TGCGCCAGCAGCCAAAGTGGAATCGAGACCTACGAGCAGTACTTC.

This chain uses TRBV10-3 with TRBJ1-5; D may be TRBD1 (5 bases). The CDR3 loop spans 18 amino acids. V was pared by 0 bases and J by 4 bases, with 19 bases between. CDR1 is ENHRY, CDR2 SYGVKD, per germline. The CDR3 sequence: CAISESMGPGAGNQPQHF. In DNA, the CDR3 is TGTGCCATCAGTGAGTCTATGGGACCCGGAGCGGGGAATCAGCCCCAGCATTTT.

J is TRBJ2-5 and V is TRBV9; TRBD2 might be the D (6 bases). The assigned J gene may be wrong: the sequence end matches TRBJ2-7 better. Germline CDR1 is SGDLS and CDR2 is YYNGEE. The CDR3 loop spans 16 amino acids. The CDR3 region has the DNA TGTGCCAGCAGCGTAGATCGGCTAGCGTCCACCTACGAGCAGTACTTC. It translates to CASSVDRLASTYEQYF.

The chain is built from TRBV20-1 and TRBJ1-6; D is ambiguous. This CDR3 spans 15 amino acids. Germline CDR1 and CDR2: DFQATT and SNEGSKA (reference sequence). Trimming removed 0 bases from V and 9 bases from J, with 15 bases in between. The CDR3 protein is CSARDQAYPGSPLHF. As DNA, the CDR3 is TGCAGTGCTAGAGATCAAGCTTACCCGGGTTCACCCCTCCACTTT.

CDR3 loop: CASSSRASSTDTQYF. CDR3 bases: TGTGCCAGCAGTTCTCGGGCTTCTAGCACAGATACGCAGTATTTT. V usage is TRBV12-3 or TRBV12-4 and J usage is TRBJ2-3, with no clear D. This CDR3 is built from 15 residues. Trimming left V 4 bases short and J 0 bases short, with 11 bases between.

The rearrangement joins TRBV20-1 to TRBJ2-7, with 9 bases that match TRBD2. V shed 6 bases and J 4 bases; nucleotides not matched to a gene: 7. CDR1 and CDR2 from the germline V gene are DFQATT and SNEGSKA (reference sequence). This CDR3 has 13 amino acids. CDR3 region: CSALAGDGYEQYF. The CDR3 nucleotides are TGCAGTGCGTTAGCGGGGGACGGTTACGAGCAGTACTTC.

With respect to this clonotype: A read error may produce the germline difference seen at one junction end. CDR3 region: CASSLTSGGADTQYF. The CDR3, as DNA: TGTGCCAGCAGTTTGACTAGCGGGGGAGCAGATACGCAGTATTTT. This rearrangement joins TRBV5-1 to TRBJ2-3; 12 bases fit TRBD2. Germline CDR1 reads SGHRS; CDR2 reads YFSETQ. This CDR3 comprises 15 residues.

V gene TRBV12-5 combines with J gene TRBJ2-3; tentative D call: TRBD2 (7 bases). Per the germline V gene, CDR1 is LGHNT and CDR2 is FRNRAP. V was trimmed by 8 bases and J by 3 bases, leaving 15 bases between them. The CDR3 is 14 residues long. CDR3 DNA sequence: TGTGCTAGTAGTGTACGGGGGGCGACAGATACGCAGTATTTT. Translation: CASSVRGATDTQYF.

This clonotype was detected only once. J is TRBJ2-1 and V is TRBV20-1; 12 bases are shared with TRBD2. Germline V gene lookup returns CDR1 DFQATT and CDR2 SNEGSKA (reference sequence). CDR3 length: 15 residues. Germline trimming cut 3 bases from V and 12 bases from J; bases unmatched to any gene: 12. Written as DNA, the CDR3 is TGCAGTGCTAGGAGTGCTAGCGGGGGGGCAAGGGGGCAGTTCTTC. The encoded protein is CSARSASGGARGQFF.